This T cell receptor (beta chain) was found in a study of T cell repertoires in cytomegalovirus infection. Looking at the study overall: The authors relied on CMV epitopes, both recently identified HLA-C-restricted and well-studied HLA-B-restricted.

Germline CDR1 reads MNHEY; CDR2 reads SVGAGI. V was cut by 0 bases and J by 1 base, with 8 bases left in between. This CDR3 contains 15 residues. TCRdb passed the reads through MiXCR, listing each CDR3 protein once. The repertoire consists of 750,000 to 950,000 distinct CDR3 sequences, with almost 30% occurring once and the leading ten covering about 12%. This clonotype appeared many times. Its antigen remains unidentified. This specimen was cultured CD8+ T cells from PBMCs, taken from culture after CMV antigen stimulation. This TCR came from a human donor in good health (CMV status not recorded). Some clones in this sample may be carry-over from other donors' samples. The chain uses TRBV6-5 and TRBJ2-3; D is possibly TRBD1 (5 bases). Written as DNA, the CDR3 is TGTGCCAGCAGTTACTCGATAGGGGGCACAGATACGCAGTATTTT. This gives the protein CASSYSIGGTDTQYF.